Following are 20 T cell receptor beta chains from one sample sequenced in a study of a mutant IDH1 vaccine in newly diagnosed glioma. Which antigens these TCRs recognize remains unknown. The time point was: week 47, end of study. Every single dose of the vaccine, 300 ug of mutant IDH1 20-mer peptide, came with topical imiquimod. This table comes from immunoSEQ multiplex PCR, and its TCRdb copy is limited to in-frame clones, with some not included. In the table there are approximately 50,000 clones, 70% to 85% of which are singletons. The source material was PBMCs, sampled from a glioma patient whose treatment included an IDH1 peptide vaccine. The source is a woman aged 35 to 49 with glioma. Some clones in this sample may be carry-over from other donors' samples.

The chain is built from TRBV19 and TRBJ2-1; 10 nucleotides align to TRBD2. There are 13 residues in the CDR3. Trimming took 10 bases from V and 5 from J; bases not matched to a gene: 5. In germline, CDR1 is LNHDA, CDR2 SQIVND (reference sequence). Here the CDR3 DNA reads TGTGCCACTCGACTAGCGGGCGACAATGAGCAGTTCTTC. This translates into CATRLAGDNEQFF. Drawing the rest from reference TRBV19 and TRBJ2-1, the complete variable domain is DGGITQSPKYLFRKEGQNVTLSCEQNLNHDAMYWYRQDPGQGLRLIYYSQIVNDFQKGDIAEGYSVSREKKESFPLTVTSAQKNPTAFYLCATRLAGDNEQFFGPGTRLTVL.

This rearrangement joins TRBV19 to TRBJ2-2, with D unresolved. Germline-derived CDR1 and CDR2 are LNHDA and SQIVND (reference sequence). This CDR3 has 15 amino acids. V lost 3 bases to trimming and J lost 2 bases, with 10 bases between them. The CDR3 region is CASSMGRINTGELFF. As DNA, the CDR3 is TGTGCCAGTAGTATGGGTCGGATTAACACCGGGGAGCTGTTTTTT.

Only one count was recorded for this clone. V usage is TRBV19 and J usage is TRBJ2-2; 7 bases fit TRBD1. CDR1 LNHDA and CDR2 SQIVND come from the germline V gene (reference sequence). This CDR3 comprises 15 residues. Unmatched junction bases numbered 13, after V lost 11 bases and J lost 4 bases. The CDR3 region is CAASRGQRGTGELFF. CDR3 coding DNA: TGTGCCGCCAGTAGGGGACAGAGGGGCACCGGGGAGCTGTTTTTT.

This clone appeared a few times. The V and J genes are TRBV5-1 and TRBJ1-4, with unresolved D. This CDR3 has 15 residues. Germline loops: CDR1 SGHRS, CDR2 YFSETQ. Deletions cut 8 bases from V and 0 bases from J, with 14 bases between. The CDR3, as DNA: TGCGCCAGTCAGAGGACGGGCGCAACTAATGAAAAACTGTTTTTT. It is translated as CASQRTGATNEKLFF.

The V call is TRBV4-3, the J call TRBJ2-3, with D perhaps matching TRBD2 (5 bases). The germline CDR1 and CDR2 sequences are LGHNA and YSLEER. Trimming shortened V by 0 bases and J by 0 bases, and 10 bases separated the two germline ends. The CDR3 has 16 amino acids. DNA of the CDR3: TGCGCCAGCAGCCAAGATCTAGCCCTAAGCACAGATACGCAGTATTTT. This encodes CASSQDLALSTDTQYF.

The chain combines TRBV29-1 with TRBJ2-6, with D uncertain. The CDR3 is 14 residues long. Germline V gene lookup returns CDR1 SQVTM and CDR2 ANQGSEA. Trimming took 3 bases from V and 0 from J, leaving 6 bases between them. The CDR3 sequence: CSVEPSSGANVLTF. CDR3 DNA sequence: TGCAGCGTTGAGCCCAGCTCTGGGGCCAACGTCCTGACTTTC.

The gene calls are TRBV5-1 and TRBJ2-2; D ambiguous. Between the trimmed V and J ends, which lost 2 bases and 4 bases, there was a span of 6 bases. The CDR3 consists of 13 residues. Germline CDR1 is SGHRS and CDR2 is YFSETQ. For the CDR3, the DNA is TGCGCCAGCAGCTTAAAGGTCACCGGGGAGCTGTTTTTT. This translates into CASSLKVTGELFF.

CDR3 sequence reads: CASSLWRGEKLFF. CDR3 DNA: TGTGCCAGCAGCTTATGGAGGGGGGAAAAACTGTTTTTT. The chain employs TRBV7-9 and TRBJ1-4, with D perhaps matching TRBD1 (6 bases). The CDR3 covers 13 residues. The germline V gene encodes CDR1 SEHNR and CDR2 FQNEAQ (reference sequence). Trimming removed 2 bases at V and 8 bases at J, with 9 bases between.

This clone turned up a few times. The rearrangement uses TRBV7-2 and TRBJ1-5; tentatively, D is TRBD1 (6 bases). The V end was cut by 2 bases, the J end by 1 base, with 9 bases between. Germline CDR1 SGHTA, CDR2 FQGNSA. This CDR3 is 15 amino acids long. The CDR3 loop is CASSLKGGSNQPQHF. The CDR3 nucleotides are TGTGCCAGCAGCTTAAAAGGGGGAAGCAATCAGCCCCAGCATTTT.

Comment on this clone: Its ends do not fully match the called genes, so a read error is possible. The chain couples TRBV7-7 to TRBJ2-2; D is undetermined. This CDR3 is 13 amino acids long. Germline V gene lookup returns CDR1 SSHAT and CDR2 FNYEAQ (reference sequence). The CDR3 coding sequence is TGTGCTAGCAGCTTAGGTTCAACCGGGGAGCTGTTTTTT. Translation gives CASSLGSTGELFF.

This sequence joins TRBV25-1 and TRBJ2-5; 10 bases agree with TRBD1. The J call may be incorrect, as the DNA end agrees better with TRBJ2-7. Germline CDR1 reads MGHDK; CDR2 reads SYGVNS. The CDR3 runs to 16 residues. For the CDR3, the DNA is TGTGCCAGCACCAACCAAAGGGACAGGGGATTTTACGAGCAGTACTTC. Translating it yields CASTNQRDRGFYEQYF.

This chain links TRBV19 with TRBJ1-1; TRBD1 agrees at 7 bases. The CDR3 runs to 13 residues. The germline V gene has CDR1 LNHDA and CDR2 SQIVND (reference sequence). The V segment lost 7 bases and the J segment 8 bases; nucleotides outside the gene matches: 10. This CDR3 reads CASNPTGRVEAFF. The DNA for the CDR3 is TGTGCCAGTAACCCGACAGGGAGGGTGGAAGCTTTCTTT.

The chain joins TRBV11-2 to TRBJ2-5, with TRBD2 as a possible D gene (7 bases). Trimming removed 2 bases at V and 0 bases at J, with 13 bases between. This CDR3 comprises 16 residues. The germline V gene encodes CDR1 SGHAT and CDR2 FQNNGV. CDR3 DNA: TGTGCCAGCAGCTTACTTGAGGGGGGGTACCAAGAGACCCAGTACTTC. Amino acids: CASSLLEGGYQETQYF.

The chain combines TRBV2 with TRBJ2-7; tentative D call: TRBD2 (5 bases). The CDR3 consists of 13 residues. CDR1 is SNHLY and CDR2 is FYNNEI in the germline V gene. V lost 4 bases to trimming and J lost 7 bases, with 14 bases between them. The CDR3 DNA reads as TGTGCCAGCAGTGTGGGGAGCAACGTGGAGCAGTACTTC. Translation: CASSVGSNVEQYF.

About this clone: The junction and the germline gene differ at one end; a read error may be behind it. This chain uses TRBV27 with TRBJ1-4; D unresolved. This CDR3 is 13 amino acids long. CDR1 MNHEY and CDR2 SMNVEV come from the germline V gene (reference sequence). The CDR3 region is CASSLSADEELFF. Here the CDR3 DNA reads TGTGCCAGCAGTTTATCTGCTGATGAAGAACTGTTTTTT.

This chain joins TRBV18 and TRBJ2-7; 9 positions match TRBD2. The CDR3 loop spans 14 amino acids. J was trimmed by 6 bases and V by 3 bases; bases with no gene match: 6. Germline V CDR1 and CDR2: KGHSH, LQKENI. The CDR3 DNA sequence: TGTGCCAGCTCACCGATAGCGGGGGTACGCGAGCAGTACTTC. Amino acids: CASSPIAGVREQYF.

The chain is built from TRBV2 and TRBJ1-2; D gene uncertain. The V gene lost 3 bases and the J gene lost 7 bases, with 18 bases spanning the gap. The CDR3 is 15 residues long. Per germline, CDR1 SNHLY and CDR2 FYNNEI. The CDR3 sequence is CASSERLPREGGYTF. The CDR3 DNA sequence: TGTGCCAGCAGTGAGAGGCTCCCAAGGGAGGGTGGCTACACCTTC. Looking up the rest from reference TRBV2 and TRBJ1-2 gives the full variable domain: EPEVTQTPSHQVTQMGQEVILRCVPISNHLYFYWYRQILGQKVEFLVSFYNNEISEKSEIFDDQFSVERPDGSNFTLKIRSTKLEDSAMYFCASSERLPREGGYTFGSGTRLTVV.

Only one count was recorded for this clone. The chain employs TRBV9 and TRBJ2-1, with TRBD2 identical over 10 bases. The CDR3 runs to 15 residues. After removal of 1 base from V and 7 bases from J, the junction contained 5 bases not matched to a gene. The germline V gene encodes CDR1 SGDLS and CDR2 YYNGEE. The CDR3 DNA follows: TGTGCCAGCAGCGTAAGCGGGGGGGCCGGGAATGAGCAGTTCTTC. Translating it yields CASSVSGGAGNEQFF.

This clone has a handful of counts. The CDR3, as DNA: TGTGCCAGTAGTATAGGCGGAGGGAGGTACGGCTACACCTTC. It encodes CASSIGGGRYGYTF. The chain employs TRBV19 and TRBJ1-2; D unresolved. This CDR3 is 14 amino acids long. CDR1 is LNHDA, CDR2 SQIVND, per germline (reference sequence). V lost 1 base and J 8 bases, leaving 14 bases between the germline ends.

The chain links TRBV29-1 to TRBJ1-2; 9 nucleotides agree with TRBD1. V was clipped by 5 bases and J by 7 bases; unmatched bases: 5. Germline V gives CDR1 SQVTM, CDR2 ANQGSEA. The CDR3 covers 12 residues. DNA for the CDR3: TGCAGCGTTAGGGGACAGGGTGGTGGCTACACCTTC. Its translation is CSVRGQGGGYTF.